This paragraph covers one TCR beta chain sequence. The CDR3 is 15 residues long. Germline V gene data show CDR1 as SGHDT and CDR2 as YYEEEE. The J segment lost 6 bases and the V segment lost 3 bases, leaving 4 bases of the junction unmatched. Per the original data handling: Estimated nucleated cell counts came from reference gene primer amplification. Data came from immunoSEQ multiplex PCR; TCRdb stores just in-frame clones and leaves some out. The DNA gave D and trimming, while V, J and clone size come from that table. The sample shows some 100,000 clones, 60% to 85% of them seen only once. The data were obtained in a study of blood T cell repertoires in COVID-19. Study in general: Material from acute and convalescent COVID-19 was sourced from the United States, Italy and Spain. In each case, the material was cDNA or gDNA derived from T cells, B-cell-depleted T cells, or PBMCs.

The source of this sequence is a man in his 70s with acute or convalescent COVID-19. Input material: peripheral blood. The gene calls are TRBV5-6 and TRBJ1-6; 9 nucleotides agree with TRBD1. The CDR3 bases are TGTGCCAGCAGCTATTGGGACAGGGTTAATTCACCCCTCCACTTT. Translated: CASSYWDRVNSPLHF.